Below, 19 T cell receptor beta chains from the same sample are listed, as sequenced in a study of T cells in Graves' hyperthyroidism and ophthalmopathy. The source material, RNA transcripts, was used to amplify TCR beta CDR3 regions. HTBI primers were used for first-round RT-PCR of the TCR CDR3. TCRdb re-analysed the multiplex PCR reads in MiXCR, keeping a single row per CDR3 protein. The sample contains roughly 580,000 distinct CDR3 sequences, under 60% of which appear only once. Sample: peripheral blood or thyroid tissue (not recorded which). The receptor source for this set is a woman under 30 with Graves' hyperthyroidism.

J is TRBJ1-2 and V is TRBV6-5, with 7 bases identical to TRBD1. V gave up 2 bases and J gave up 3 bases; unmatched junction bases: 6. This CDR3 comprises 15 residues. From germline, CDR1 is MNHEY and CDR2 SVGAGI. The CDR3 region is CASSYHRGCDYGYTF. The CDR3 DNA reads TGTGCCAGCAGTTACCACAGGGGTTGCGACTATGGCTACACCTTC.

This chain joins TRBV7-9 and TRBJ2-5, with D uncertain. The CDR3 sequence is 16 residues long. With 1 base removed from V and 3 bases from J, the gap between germline ends came to 15 bases. Germline assignment: CDR1 SEHNR and CDR2 FQNEAQ (reference sequence). This CDR3 reads CASSLDRIGQEETQYF. The CDR3 DNA reads as TGTGCCAGCAGCTTAGATCGGATTGGGCAAGAAGAGACCCAGTACTTC.

The chain is built from TRBV7-2 and TRBJ2-5; D possibly uses TRBD1 or TRBD2 (6 bases each). The CDR3 is 13 amino acids. V was cut by 7 bases and J by 2 bases, with 11 bases left in between. Germline values: CDR1 SGHTA, CDR2 FQGNSA. CDR3 coding DNA: TGTGCCAGCACGGAGGGGGGTCAAGAGACCCAGTACTTC. The encoded protein is CASTEGGQETQYF.

The sample holds a few counts of this clonotype. The rearrangement joins TRBV20-1 to TRBJ1-1, with 8 positions matching TRBD1. V shed 6 bases and J 3 bases; nucleotides not matched to a gene: 6. CDR1 DFQATT and CDR2 SNEGSKA come from the germline V gene (reference sequence). CDR3 length: 13 amino acids. For the CDR3, the DNA is TGCAGTGCCGAGGACAGGGCGGACACTGAAGCTTTCTTT. This encodes CSAEDRADTEAFF.

This rearrangement joins TRBV7-9 to TRBJ1-6; the D gene is possibly TRBD1 (5 bases). The germline gives CDR1 SEHNR, CDR2 FQNEAQ (reference sequence). The CDR3 has 15 residues. V was shortened by 1 base and J by 8 bases, with 12 bases between the two germline ends. As DNA, the CDR3 is TGTGCCAGCAGCTTAGAAAACAGAGGGGATTCACCCCTCCACTTT. It specifies CASSLENRGDSPLHF. Full variable domain (outside the CDR3, taken from reference TRBV7-9 and TRBJ1-6): DTGVSQNPRHKITKRGQNVTFRCDPISEHNRLYWYRQTLGQGPEFLTYFQNEAQLEKSRLLSDRFSAERPKGSFSTLEIQRTEQGDSAMYLCASSLENRGDSPLHFGNGTRLTVT.

This clonotype was counted ten times or more. This chain links TRBV10-3 with TRBJ1-4; TRBD1 agrees at 11 bases. The CDR3 runs to 13 residues. In germline, CDR1 is ENHRY, CDR2 SYGVKD. Trimming at V came to 2 bases and at J to 11 bases, leaving 1 base not matched to a gene. The CDR3 is CAISEGTGGKLFF. The CDR3 DNA sequence: TGTGCCATCAGTGAGGGGACAGGGGGGAAACTGTTTTTT.

The gene calls are TRBV29-1 and TRBJ2-5, with TRBD1 matching 8 bases. The trim removed 5 bases at V and 2 bases at J, leaving 7 bases unmatched. This CDR3 spans 14 amino acids. Per the germline V gene, CDR1 is SQVTM and CDR2 is ANQGSEA. Here the CDR3 reads CSVLPGQEQETQYF. As DNA, the CDR3 is TGCAGCGTTCTGCCGGGACAGGAGCAAGAGACCCAGTACTTC.

The gene calls are TRBV7-2 and TRBJ2-7; D is perhaps TRBD1 (6 bases). Germline values: CDR1 SGHTA, CDR2 FQGNSA. Trimming removed 5 bases at V and 0 bases at J, with 14 bases between. The CDR3 loop spans 15 amino acids. In DNA, the CDR3 is TGTGCCAGCAGCGCCGACACGGACAGCTCCTACGAGCAGTACTTC. Protein: CASSADTDSSYEQYF. The variable domain in full, with the rest retrieved from reference TRBV7-2 and TRBJ2-7, is GAGVSQSPSNKVTEKGKDVELRCDPISGHTALYWYRQSLGQGLEFLIYFQGNSAPDKSGLPSDRFSAERTGGSVSTLTIQRTQQEDSAVYLCASSADTDSSYEQYFGPGTRLTVT.

Details on this clonotype: A single base separates this from a much larger clone, so it may be a read error. The chain has TRBV2 and TRBJ2-7, with TRBD2 matching 8 bases. This CDR3 is built from 12 residues. Germline CDR1 is SNHLY and CDR2 is FYNNEI. V gave up 2 bases and J gave up 6 bases; unmatched junction bases: 0. CDR3 region: CASSELAGEQYF. CDR3 nucleotides: TGTGCCAGCAGTGAACTAGCGGGCGAGCAGTACTTC.

The J gene is TRBJ2-2, the V gene TRBV19; no clear D. Between the trimmed V and J ends, which lost 0 bases and 3 bases, there was a span of 11 bases. This CDR3 contains 16 residues. The germline gives CDR1 LNHDA, CDR2 SQIVND (reference sequence). Here the CDR3 reads CASSIDRAIHTGELFF. The CDR3 DNA reads as TGTGCCAGTAGTATAGATCGTGCGATTCACACCGGGGAGCTGTTTTTT.

There are a few counts of this clonotype. The rearrangement joins TRBV7-8 to TRBJ1-2; the D is unclear. CDR1 is SGHVS and CDR2 is FQNEAQ in the germline V gene. Trimming pared 1 base from V and 2 bases from J, leaving 14 bases between. CDR3 length: 16 amino acids. CDR3 nucleotides: TGTGCCAGCAGCTTAGAAAGGATCTCGTCAAACTATGGCTACACCTTC. Residues: CASSLERISSNYGYTF.

The J gene is TRBJ1-1, the V gene TRBV10-3; D is possibly TRBD1 (6 bases). This CDR3 spans 15 amino acids. Germline-derived CDR1 and CDR2 are ENHRY and SYGVKD. The V end lost 3 bases, the J end lost 1 base, and 12 bases lay between the germline ends. The DNA of the CDR3 is TGTGCCATCAGTGAAGGGGGGACTTCGAACACTGAAGCTTTCTTT. Translating it yields CAISEGGTSNTEAFF.

J is TRBJ1-1 and V is TRBV29-1; D gene unclear. The germline V and J ends were trimmed by 7 bases and 10 bases, with 10 bases remaining between them. CDR1 is SQVTM and CDR2 is ANQGSEA in the germline V gene. The CDR3 is 9 residues long. This CDR3 reads CSGVAGAFF. Here the CDR3 DNA reads TGCAGCGGTGTAGCGGGAGCTTTCTTT.

This clonotype appeared a few times. The chain recombines TRBV24-1 with TRBJ2-3; 13 bases line up with TRBD2. The CDR3 has 16 residues. Losses at the gene ends were 4 bases for V and 2 bases for J; bases not matched to a gene: 2. Germline CDR1 and CDR2: KGHDR and SFDVKD. Here the CDR3 reads CATSDGTSGNTDTQYF. The CDR3 DNA sequence: TGTGCCACCAGTGACGGGACTAGCGGGAACACAGATACGCAGTATTTT.

The gene calls are TRBV2 and TRBJ2-3; TRBD1 matches at 8 bases. This CDR3 is built from 14 residues. Germline-derived CDR1 and CDR2 are SNHLY and FYNNEI. Trimming at V came to 5 bases and at J to 4 bases, leaving 5 bases not matched to a gene. This CDR3 is CASSIQGAADTQYF. The CDR3 bases are TGTGCCAGCAGTATCCAGGGGGCGGCAGATACGCAGTATTTT.

J is TRBJ2-7 and V is TRBV7-2; D is unresolved. The length of the CDR3 is 14 residues. Trimming took 7 bases from V and 2 from J, leaving 15 bases between them. Germline V CDR1 and CDR2: SGHTA, FQGNSA. CDR3 sequence reads: CASNSVAVTYEQYF. The CDR3 DNA reads TGTGCCAGCAACTCGGTTGCGGTTACCTACGAGCAGTACTTC.

The table lists this clonotype with many counts. This sequence joins TRBV2 and TRBJ2-2; 8 bases match TRBD2. Germline V gene sequence: CDR1 SNHLY, CDR2 FYNNEI. The length of the CDR3 is 14 residues. The junction had 5 bases not matched to a gene; V was cut back by 7 bases and J by 4 bases. CDR3 sequence: CASTTLAGTGELFF. The CDR3 bases are TGTGCCAGCACGACTCTAGCGGGCACCGGGGAGCTGTTTTTT.

Only a few counts were recorded for this clonotype. V usage is TRBV19 and J usage is TRBJ2-2; possibly TRBD1 for D (6 bases). CDR1 is LNHDA, CDR2 SQIVND, per germline (reference sequence). Trimming left V 6 bases short and J 3 bases short, with 11 bases between. The CDR3 is 14 residues long. CDR3 bases: TGTGCCAGTAGGATCAGGGGAGACACCGGGGAGCTGTTTTTT. Translating it yields CASRIRGDTGELFF.

This clonotype occurred once. This chain uses TRBV5-1 with TRBJ2-2; 12 bases match TRBD2. Trimming removed 2 bases from V and 0 bases from J; junction bases left unmatched: 8. The CDR3 sequence is 19 residues long. Germline V gene lookup returns CDR1 SGHRS and CDR2 YFSETQ. The CDR3 DNA reads TGCGCCAGCAGCTTTGGGACTAGCGGGCCTATCGCGAACACCGGGGAGCTGTTTTTT. It is translated as CASSFGTSGPIANTGELFF.